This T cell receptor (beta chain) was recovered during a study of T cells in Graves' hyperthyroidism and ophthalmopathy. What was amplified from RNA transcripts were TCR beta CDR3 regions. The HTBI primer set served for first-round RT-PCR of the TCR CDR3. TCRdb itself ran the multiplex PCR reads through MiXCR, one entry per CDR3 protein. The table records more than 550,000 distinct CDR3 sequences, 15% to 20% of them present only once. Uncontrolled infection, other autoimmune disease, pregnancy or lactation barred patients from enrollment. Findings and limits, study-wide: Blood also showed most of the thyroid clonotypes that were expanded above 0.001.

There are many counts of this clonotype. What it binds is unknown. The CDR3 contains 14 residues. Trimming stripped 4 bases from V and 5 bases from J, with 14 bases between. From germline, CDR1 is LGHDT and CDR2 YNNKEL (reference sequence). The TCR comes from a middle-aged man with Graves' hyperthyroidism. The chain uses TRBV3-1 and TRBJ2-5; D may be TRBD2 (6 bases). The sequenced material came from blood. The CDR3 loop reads CASSPRLGRETQYF. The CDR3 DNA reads TGTGCCAGCAGCCCCCGACTAGGAAGGGAGACCCAGTACTTC.